Listed below are T cell receptor beta chains from one sample, sequenced in a study of cytomegalovirus exposure and HLA in healthy donors. Repertoires were generated with immunoSEQ multiplex PCR, while TCRdb's copy carries only in-frame clones and drops some. The sample yields hundreds of thousands of clones, about 89% seen once. The sequenced sample was PBMCs. The origin of the receptors is a woman in her late teens or twenties in good health and CMV-seronegative. The CDR3 runs from the conserved cysteine through the conserved F or W. The order of the fields is V gene, D gene, clone size, J gene, CDR3 protein, CDR3 DNA. A D gene is named only where the DNA matches it firmly. A row's size may be missing; if present it is once, few, many or a size class.

v_gene: TRBV4-2
d_gene: .
abundance: .
j_gene: TRBJ1-5
CDR3aa: CASSPNIDSNQPQHF
CDR3nt: TGTGCCAGCAGCCCGAATATAGATAGCAATCAGCCCCAGCATTTT

v_gene: TRBV5-1
d_gene: .
abundance: .
j_gene: TRBJ2-5
CDR3aa: CASRESSGTQYF
CDR3nt: TGCGCCAGCAGGGAGAGCTCCGGGACCCAGTACTTC

v_gene: TRBV29-1
d_gene: TRBD1
abundance: once
j_gene: TRBJ1-2
CDR3aa: CSVEDGTGMYGYTF
CDR3nt: TGCAGCGTTGAGGATGGGACAGGGATGTATGGCTACACCTTC

v_gene: TRBV27
d_gene: .
abundance: .
j_gene: TRBJ1-1
CDR3aa: CASSPLLLLEADTEAFF
CDR3nt: TGTGCCAGCAGCCCTCTTCTCCTACTGGAGGCGGACACTGAAGCTTTCTTT

v_gene: TRBV9
d_gene: .
abundance: .
j_gene: TRBJ2-5
CDR3aa: CASSVGGWGGAGETQYF
CDR3nt: TGTGCCAGCAGCGTAGGGGGTTGGGGGGGCGCGGGAGAGACCCAGTACTTC

v_gene: TRBV4-3
d_gene: TRBD1
abundance: once
j_gene: TRBJ1-2
CDR3aa: CASSHPGQGIGGYTF
CDR3nt: TGCGCCAGCAGCCACCCGGGACAGGGAATAGGTGGCTACACCTTC

v_gene: TRBV19
d_gene: .
abundance: .
j_gene: TRBJ2-1
CDR3aa: CASSLLQSFIGEQFF
CDR3nt: TGTGCCAGTAGCCTCCTTCAGTCATTCATTGGTGAGCAGTTCTTC

v_gene: TRBV9
d_gene: .
abundance: .
j_gene: TRBJ1-2
CDR3aa: CASSLGGAYGYTF
CDR3nt: TGTGCCAGCAGCCTAGGTGGGGCCTATGGCTACACCTTC

v_gene: TRBV18
d_gene: TRBD1
abundance: .
j_gene: TRBJ1-5
CDR3aa: CASSPPNTGGFSNQPQHF
CDR3nt: TGTGCCAGCTCACCACCTAACACAGGGGGCTTTAGCAATCAGCCCCAGCATTTT

v_gene: TRBV2
d_gene: TRBD1
abundance: .
j_gene: TRBJ2-2
CDR3aa: CASRSDRGSGELFF
CDR3nt: TGTGCCAGCAGGTCGGACAGGGGATCGGGGGAGCTGTTTTTT

v_gene: TRBV7-9
d_gene: TRBD2
abundance: .
j_gene: TRBJ2-1
CDR3aa: CASRSGLAEQFF
CDR3nt: TGTGCCAGCAGATCTGGACTAGCGGAGCAGTTCTTC

v_gene: TRBV11-3
d_gene: .
abundance: .
j_gene: TRBJ2-5
CDR3aa: CASSYNREGETQYF
CDR3nt: TGTGCCAGCAGCTATAACAGGGAGGGGGAGACCCAGTACTTC

v_gene: TRBV6-6
d_gene: TRBD1
abundance: .
j_gene: TRBJ1-4
CDR3aa: CASSYSRTGRNEKLFF
CDR3nt: TGTGCCAGCAGTTACTCGCGGACAGGACGTAATGAAAAACTGTTTTTT

v_gene: TRBV7-9
d_gene: TRBD1
abundance: .
j_gene: TRBJ2-1
CDR3aa: CASSLVGGQVSYNEQFF
CDR3nt: TGTGCCAGCAGCTTAGTAGGGGGACAGGTTTCCTACAATGAGCAGTTCTTC